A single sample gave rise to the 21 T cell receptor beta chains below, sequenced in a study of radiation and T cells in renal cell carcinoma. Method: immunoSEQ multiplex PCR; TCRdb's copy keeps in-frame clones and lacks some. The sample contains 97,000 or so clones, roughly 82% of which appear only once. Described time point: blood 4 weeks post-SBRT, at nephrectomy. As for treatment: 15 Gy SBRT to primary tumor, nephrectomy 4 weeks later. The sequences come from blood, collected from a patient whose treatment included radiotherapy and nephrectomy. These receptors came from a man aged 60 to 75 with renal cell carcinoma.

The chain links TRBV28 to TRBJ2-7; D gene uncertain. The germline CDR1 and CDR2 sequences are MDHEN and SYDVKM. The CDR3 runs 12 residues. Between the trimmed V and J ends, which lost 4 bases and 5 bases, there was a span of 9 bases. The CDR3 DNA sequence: TGTGCCAGCAGTTCCCCCCGTGACGAGCAGTACTTC. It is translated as CASSSPRDEQYF.

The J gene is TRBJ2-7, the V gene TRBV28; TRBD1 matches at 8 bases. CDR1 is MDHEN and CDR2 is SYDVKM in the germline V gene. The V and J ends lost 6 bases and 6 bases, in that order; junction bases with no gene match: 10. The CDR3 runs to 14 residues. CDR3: CASRLDRAWREQYF. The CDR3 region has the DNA TGTGCCAGCAGGCTGGACAGGGCTTGGCGCGAGCAGTACTTC.

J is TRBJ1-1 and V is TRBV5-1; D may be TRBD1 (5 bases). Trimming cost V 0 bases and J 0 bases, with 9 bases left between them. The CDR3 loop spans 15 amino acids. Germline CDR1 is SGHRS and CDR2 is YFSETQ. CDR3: CASSLAGGVNTEAFF. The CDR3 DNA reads TGCGCCAGCAGCTTGGCGGGAGGGGTGAACACTGAAGCTTTCTTT. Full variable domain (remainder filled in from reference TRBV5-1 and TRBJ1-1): KAGVTQTPRYLIKTRGQQVTLSCSPISGHRSVSWYQQTPGQGLQFLFEYFSETQRNKGNFPGRFSGRQFSNSRSEMNVSTLELGDSALYLCASSLAGGVNTEAFFGQGTRLTVV.

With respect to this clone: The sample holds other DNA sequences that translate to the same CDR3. Written as DNA, the CDR3 is TGCGCCAGCAGCTTGGCGGGGGGCGGGAATTACAATGAGCAGTTCTTC. Its protein product is CASSLAGGGNYNEQFF. The rearrangement uses TRBV5-1 and TRBJ2-1; D perhaps matches TRBD2 (7 bases). Germline V lookup: CDR1 SGHRS, CDR2 YFSETQ. CDR3 length: 16 amino acids. V shed 0 bases and J shed 4 bases, with 14 bases lying between them. Filled out from reference TRBV5-1 and TRBJ2-1, the complete variable domain reads KAGVTQTPRYLIKTRGQQVTLSCSPISGHRSVSWYQQTPGQGLQFLFEYFSETQRNKGNFPGRFSGRQFSNSRSEMNVSTLELGDSALYLCASSLAGGGNYNEQFFGPGTRLTVL.

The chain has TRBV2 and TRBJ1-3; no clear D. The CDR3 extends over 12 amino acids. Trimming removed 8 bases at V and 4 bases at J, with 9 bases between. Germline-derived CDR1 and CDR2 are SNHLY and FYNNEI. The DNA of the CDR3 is TGTGCCAGCTTACAAGACGGAAACACCATATATTTT. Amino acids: CASLQDGNTIYF.

The CDR3 DNA is TGTGCCAGCAGGGAGGCGGGTCAGAGCTTTAGCAATCAGCCCCAGCATTTT. Translation: CASREAGQSFSNQPQHF. V and J are TRBV28 and TRBJ1-5; D not resolved. The CDR3 has 17 amino acids. Per the germline V gene, CDR1 is MDHEN and CDR2 is SYDVKM. V dropped 6 bases and J dropped 0 bases, with 18 bases sitting between them.

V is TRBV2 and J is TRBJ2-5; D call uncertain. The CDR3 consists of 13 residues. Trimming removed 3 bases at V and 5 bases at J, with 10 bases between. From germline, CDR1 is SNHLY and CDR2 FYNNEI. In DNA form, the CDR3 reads TGTGCCAGCAGTGAGGAAAATCGCGAGACCCAGTACTTC. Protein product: CASSEENRETQYF. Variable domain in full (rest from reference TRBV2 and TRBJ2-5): EPEVTQTPSHQVTQMGQEVILRCVPISNHLYFYWYRQILGQKVEFLVSFYNNEISEKSEIFDDQFSVERPDGSNFTLKIRSTKLEDSAMYFCASSEENRETQYFGPGTRLLVL.

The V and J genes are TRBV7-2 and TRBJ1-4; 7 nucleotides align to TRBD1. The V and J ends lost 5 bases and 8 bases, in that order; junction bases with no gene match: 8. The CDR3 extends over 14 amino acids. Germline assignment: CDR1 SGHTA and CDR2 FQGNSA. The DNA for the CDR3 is TGTGCCAGCAGCCCACAGGGGAGGACAGAAAAACTGTTTTTT. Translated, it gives CASSPQGRTEKLFF.

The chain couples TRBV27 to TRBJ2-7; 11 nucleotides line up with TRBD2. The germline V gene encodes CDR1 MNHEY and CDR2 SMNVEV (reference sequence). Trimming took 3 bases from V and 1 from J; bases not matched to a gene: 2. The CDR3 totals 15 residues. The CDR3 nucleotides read TGTGCCAGCAGTTTCGGGACTAGCGGTTCCTACGAGCAGTACTTC. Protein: CASSFGTSGSYEQYF.

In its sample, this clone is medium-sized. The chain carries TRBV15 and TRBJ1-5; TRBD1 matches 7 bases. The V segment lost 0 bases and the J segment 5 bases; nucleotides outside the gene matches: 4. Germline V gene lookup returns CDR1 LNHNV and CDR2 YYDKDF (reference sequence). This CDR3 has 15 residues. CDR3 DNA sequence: TGTGCCACCAGCAGAGATCGGACAGGCTATCAGCCCCAGCATTTT. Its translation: CATSRDRTGYQPQHF.

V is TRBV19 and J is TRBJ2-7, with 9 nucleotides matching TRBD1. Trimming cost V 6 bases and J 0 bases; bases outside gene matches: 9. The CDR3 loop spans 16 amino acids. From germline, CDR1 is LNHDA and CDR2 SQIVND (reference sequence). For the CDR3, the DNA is TGTGCCAGTAGGGCGGGGGACAGGGTTGGCTCCTACGAGCAGTACTTC. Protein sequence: CASRAGDRVGSYEQYF.

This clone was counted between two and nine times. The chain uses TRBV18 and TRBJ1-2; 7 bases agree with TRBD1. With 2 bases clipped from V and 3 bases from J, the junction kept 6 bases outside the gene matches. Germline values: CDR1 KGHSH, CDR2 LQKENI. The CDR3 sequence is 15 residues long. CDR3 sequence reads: CASSPGGGGDYGYTF. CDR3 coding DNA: TGTGCCAGCTCACCAGGAGGGGGCGGTGACTATGGCTACACCTTC.

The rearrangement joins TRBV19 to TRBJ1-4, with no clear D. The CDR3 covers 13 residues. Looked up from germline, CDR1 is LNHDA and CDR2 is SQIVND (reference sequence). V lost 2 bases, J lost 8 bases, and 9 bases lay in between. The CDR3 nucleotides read TGTGCCAGTAGTATATCTCTAGGGGAAAAACTGTTTTTT. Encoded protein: CASSISLGEKLFF.

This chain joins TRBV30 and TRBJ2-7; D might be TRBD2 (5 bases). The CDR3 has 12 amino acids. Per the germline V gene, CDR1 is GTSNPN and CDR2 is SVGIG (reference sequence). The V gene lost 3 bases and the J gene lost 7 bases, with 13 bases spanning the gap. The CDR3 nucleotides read TGTGCCTGGAGCCCTTTTCGGGGTGAGCAGTACTTC. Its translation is CAWSPFRGEQYF.

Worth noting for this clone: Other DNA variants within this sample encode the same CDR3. The CDR3 DNA is TGTGCCAGCAGCGGACCCTACAATGAGCAGTTCTTC. As protein: CASSGPYNEQFF. The chain joins TRBV28 to TRBJ2-1; D unclear. CDR1 MDHEN and CDR2 SYDVKM come from the germline V gene. The CDR3 totals 12 residues. V was clipped by 6 bases and J by 2 bases, with 5 bases between them. The whole variable domain, remainder taken from reference TRBV28 and TRBJ2-1, is DVKVTQSSRYLVKRTGEKVFLECVQDMDHENMFWYRQDPGLGLRLIYFSYDVKMKEKGDIPEGYSVSREKKERFSLILESASTNQTSMYLCASSGPYNEQFFGPGTRLTVL.

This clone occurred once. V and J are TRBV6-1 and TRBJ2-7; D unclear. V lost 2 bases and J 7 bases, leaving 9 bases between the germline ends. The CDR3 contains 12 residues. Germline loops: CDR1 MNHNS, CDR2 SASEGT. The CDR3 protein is CASSEFPREQYF. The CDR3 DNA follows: TGTGCCAGCAGTGAATTTCCGAGGGAGCAGTACTTC.

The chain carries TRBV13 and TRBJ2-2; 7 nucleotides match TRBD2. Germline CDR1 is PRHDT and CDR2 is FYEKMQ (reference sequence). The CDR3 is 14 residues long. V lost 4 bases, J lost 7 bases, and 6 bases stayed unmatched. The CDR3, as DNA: TGTGCCAGCAGCTATGAATGGGAGGGCGGGGAGCTGTTTTTT. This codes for CASSYEWEGGELFF.

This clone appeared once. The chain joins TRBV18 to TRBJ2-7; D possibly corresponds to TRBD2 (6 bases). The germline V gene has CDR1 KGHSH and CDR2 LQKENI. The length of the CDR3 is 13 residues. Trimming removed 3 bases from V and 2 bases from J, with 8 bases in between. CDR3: CASSPSGPYEQYF. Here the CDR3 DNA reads TGTGCCAGCTCACCCAGCGGGCCCTACGAGCAGTACTTC.

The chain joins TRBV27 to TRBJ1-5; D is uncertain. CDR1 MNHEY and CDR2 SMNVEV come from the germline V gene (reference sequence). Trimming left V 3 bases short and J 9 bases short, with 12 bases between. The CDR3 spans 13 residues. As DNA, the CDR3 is TGTGCCAGCAGTTTCGAGGTAATGGGGCCCCAGCATTTT. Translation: CASSFEVMGPQHF.

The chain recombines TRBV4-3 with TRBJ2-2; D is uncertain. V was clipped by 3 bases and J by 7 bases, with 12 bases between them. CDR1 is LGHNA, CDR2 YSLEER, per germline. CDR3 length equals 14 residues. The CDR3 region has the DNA TGCGCCAGCAGCCAGGGCGTCGGGTTCGGGGAGCTGTTTTTT. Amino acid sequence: CASSQGVGFGELFF.

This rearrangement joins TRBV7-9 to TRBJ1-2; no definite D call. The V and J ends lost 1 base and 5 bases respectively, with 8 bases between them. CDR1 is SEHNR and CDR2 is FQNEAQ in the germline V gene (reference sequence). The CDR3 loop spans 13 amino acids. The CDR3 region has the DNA TGTGCCAGCAGCTTAGAGGCCCAGTATGGCTACACCTTC. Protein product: CASSLEAQYGYTF.